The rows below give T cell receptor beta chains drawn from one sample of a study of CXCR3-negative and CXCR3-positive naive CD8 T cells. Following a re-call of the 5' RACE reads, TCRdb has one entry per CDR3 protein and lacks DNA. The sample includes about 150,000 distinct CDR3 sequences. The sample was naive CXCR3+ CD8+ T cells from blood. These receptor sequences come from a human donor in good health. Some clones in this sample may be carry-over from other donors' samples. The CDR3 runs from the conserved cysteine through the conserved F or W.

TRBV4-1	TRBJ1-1	CASSQVSRNTEAFF
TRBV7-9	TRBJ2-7	CASSETGTDYEQYF
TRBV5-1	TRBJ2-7	CASRLAGLTTYEQYF
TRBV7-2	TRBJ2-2	CASSLGPSGSYTGELFF
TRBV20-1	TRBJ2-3	CSARDLWTGGSDTQYF
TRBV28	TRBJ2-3	CASSFTSGSVGDTQYF
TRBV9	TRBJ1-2	CASSAGTAYGYTF
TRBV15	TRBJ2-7	CATSRDMQNPYEQYF
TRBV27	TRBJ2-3	CASSSTGLAGVIDTQYF
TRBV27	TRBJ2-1	CASSLSGQGATYNEQFF
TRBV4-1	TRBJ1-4	CASSRSGTTNEKLFF
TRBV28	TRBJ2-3	CASSSKGWAITDTQYF
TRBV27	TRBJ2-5	CASGITKETQYF
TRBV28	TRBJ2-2	CASSLWGARTGELFF
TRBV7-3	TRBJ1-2	CASSLTTNGYGYTF
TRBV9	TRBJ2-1	CASSVALAGSYNEQFF
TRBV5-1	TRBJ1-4	CASSSTGAPLFF
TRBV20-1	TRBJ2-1	CSAEPSRTSYNEQFF
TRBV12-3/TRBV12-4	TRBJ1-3	CASSPPFAGNTIYF
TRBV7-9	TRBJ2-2	CASSLGTGELFF
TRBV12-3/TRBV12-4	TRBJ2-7	CASSPGGGLYEQYF
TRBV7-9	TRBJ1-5	CASSLGGDSNQPQHF
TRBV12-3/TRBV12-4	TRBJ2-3	CASSARSSVPDTQYF
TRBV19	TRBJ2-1	CASSTLSGTYNEQFF
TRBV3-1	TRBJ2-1	CASSQDIAGPYNEQFF
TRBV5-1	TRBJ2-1	CASSPQPPSGDYNEQFF
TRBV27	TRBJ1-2	CASSPFTGTGDSGYTF
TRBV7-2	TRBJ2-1	CASSLVGTGHEQFF
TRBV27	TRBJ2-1	CASSLVSSSNEQFF
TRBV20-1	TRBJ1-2	CSAPLQGAVGYTF
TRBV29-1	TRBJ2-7	CSAAGLELEQYF
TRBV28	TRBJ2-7	CASSFRGPLSDEQYF
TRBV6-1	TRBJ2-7	CASSEYRSYEQYF
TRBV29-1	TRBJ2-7	CSVINPGSYEQYF
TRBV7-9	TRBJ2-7	CASSLPDGIAGVMYEQYF
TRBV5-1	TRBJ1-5	CASSAGGAGQPQHF
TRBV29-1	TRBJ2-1	CSVEKQGTYNEQFF